The 26 T cell receptor beta chains listed next were all sequenced from one sample in a study of T cells expressing NK-cell markers. TCRdb reprocessed the 5' RACE reads and stores each CDR3 protein as one record, lacking DNA. Recorded for this sample: 400,000 or so distinct CDR3 sequences. What was sequenced was blood T cells: a sorted CD56 or NKG2C T cell subset, CD4+ or CD8+ T cells, or bulk PBMC T cells (not recorded which). These receptors were taken from a woman aged 50 to 60 in good health.

The chain links TRBV7-3 to TRBJ2-5; TCRdb names TRBD2, which stays unverified in the absence of DNA. CDR3 length: 15 residues. The V gene's germline CDR1 is SGHTA and CDR2 FQGTGA. CDR3 in amino acids: CASSPAGSYQETQYF.

The chain links TRBV12-3 or TRBV12-4 to TRBJ2-5; the D call of TRBD2 rests on TCRdb alone, since no DNA is present to check it. CDR3 length: 13 amino acids. This chain's CDR3 is CASSRGAIETQYF.

The chain has TRBV3-1 and TRBJ2-1; TCRdb picks TRBD2, but there is no DNA to check that call. The CDR3 covers 16 residues. Germline V gene data show CDR1 as LGHDT and CDR2 as YNNKEL (reference sequence). CDR3: CASSRVAGGVNNEQFF.

The rearrangement links TRBV5-1 to TRBJ2-2; lacking DNA, the TRBD2 call made by TCRdb goes unchecked. Per the germline V gene, CDR1 is SGHRS and CDR2 is YFSETQ. The CDR3 sequence is 15 residues long. CDR3 loop: CASSKTSANTGELFF.

The chain recombines TRBV11-2 with TRBJ2-1. The CDR3 runs to 14 residues. Germline assignment: CDR1 SGHAT and CDR2 FQNNGV. The CDR3 protein is CASSLESSENEQFF.

The chain uses TRBV7-9 and TRBJ2-2; the TRBD1 assignment by TCRdb is unverifiable without DNA. Germline CDR1 and CDR2: SEHNR and FQNEAQ (reference sequence). The CDR3 is made up of 15 amino acids. CDR3 amino acids: CASVPGGQRTGELFF. Together with reference TRBV7-9 and TRBJ2-2, the CDR3 gives the full variable domain: DTGVSQNPRHKITKRGQNVTFRCDPISEHNRLYWYRQTLGQGPEFLTYFQNEAQLEKSRLLSDRFSAERPKGSFSTLEIQRTEQGDSAMYLCASVPGGQRTGELFFGEGSRLTVL.

This chain joins TRBV20-1 and TRBJ2-7; TCRdb calls TRBD2, which cannot be checked without DNA. Germline values: CDR1 DFQATT, CDR2 SNEGSKA (reference sequence). CDR3 length equals 16 residues. CDR3 amino acids: CSAIAIAGEGSYEQYF.

V usage is TRBV3-1 and J usage is TRBJ1-4; TCRdb picks TRBD1, but there is no DNA to check that call. CDR1 is LGHDT and CDR2 is YNNKEL in the germline V gene (reference sequence). The CDR3 covers 16 residues. The CDR3 reads CASSQPTNREDEKLFF.

This chain uses TRBV2 with TRBJ2-7. There are 11 residues in the CDR3. CDR1 SNHLY and CDR2 FYNNEI come from the germline V gene. This chain's CDR3 is CASSAWGEQYF.

The CDR3 region is CASSHPMGGIADTQYF. J is TRBJ2-3 and V is TRBV5-1; TCRdb's D gene call, TRBD1, goes unchecked for lack of DNA. The CDR3 spans 16 residues. Germline V lookup: CDR1 SGHRS, CDR2 YFSETQ.

V is TRBV29-1 and J is TRBJ2-1; TCRdb's D call, TRBD2, is unchecked because there is no DNA. The CDR3 spans 15 residues. Germline V lookup: CDR1 SQVTM, CDR2 ANQGSEA. CDR3: CSVELRESGLGEQFF.

This sequence joins TRBV10-2 and TRBJ1-5; checking the TCRdb D call of TRBD1 is not possible without DNA. Germline CDR1 and CDR2: WSHSY and SAAADI. This CDR3 has 14 residues. The CDR3 spells CASSEGPPGKPQHF.

V and J are TRBV4-1 and TRBJ2-2; TCRdb picks TRBD2, but there is no DNA to check that call. Looked up from germline, CDR1 is MGHRA and CDR2 is YSYEKL. The CDR3 runs 14 residues. The chain's CDR3 is CATGGLAGAGELFF.

J is TRBJ1-4 and V is TRBV5-1. This CDR3 has 15 amino acids. Germline loops: CDR1 SGHRS, CDR2 YFSETQ. CDR3 residues: CASSLAQTINEKLFF.

The chain employs TRBV7-8 and TRBJ2-1; the D gene TCRdb calls, TRBD2, cannot be checked with no DNA. The CDR3 sequence is 15 residues long. Germline assignment: CDR1 SGHVS and CDR2 FQNEAQ. CDR3 in amino acids: CASSLGTSGGGEQFF.

The J gene is TRBJ2-1, the V gene TRBV10-3; the TRBD2 assignment by TCRdb is unverifiable without DNA. Germline V gene sequence: CDR1 ENHRY, CDR2 SYGVKD. CDR3 length equals 17 residues. Here the CDR3 reads CAISAPSGNLFGNEQFF.

This chain links TRBV5-1 with TRBJ2-3; TCRdb outputs TRBD2, but without DNA this stays unchecked. The CDR3 is made up of 14 amino acids. Germline-derived CDR1 and CDR2 are SGHRS and YFSETQ. CDR3 sequence: CASQPGLAGNTQYF.

The chain has TRBV20-1 and TRBJ2-1; TCRdb outputs TRBD2, but without DNA this stays unchecked. The CDR3 is made up of 21 amino acids. Germline V lookup: CDR1 DFQATT, CDR2 SNEGSKA (reference sequence). CDR3 loop: CSARDPGTSGRAPSPYNEQFF.

This chain links TRBV4-1 with TRBJ2-2; no DNA is available, so the TRBD2 call from TCRdb remains unchecked. Germline-derived CDR1 and CDR2 are MGHRA and YSYEKL. This CDR3 is 18 amino acids long. The CDR3 is CASSPPLRPSGSVGELFF.

The gene calls are TRBV5-1 and TRBJ2-5. This CDR3 is 15 amino acids long. Germline assignment: CDR1 SGHRS and CDR2 YFSETQ. The CDR3 loop is CASSLVPWRQETQYF.

The CDR3 sequence: CASSLDLLRTDTQYF. The chain links TRBV5-1 to TRBJ2-3. Germline CDR1 SGHRS, CDR2 YFSETQ. The CDR3 runs to 15 residues.

The rearrangement joins TRBV11-3 to TRBJ2-2; as DNA is missing, the TRBD1 call by TCRdb cannot be tested. CDR3 size: 18 residues. Germline CDR1 reads SGHNT; CDR2 reads YENEEA. The CDR3: CASSLWVPGQGISGELFF.

The J gene is TRBJ1-2, the V gene TRBV7-9; checking the TCRdb D call of TRBD1 is not possible without DNA. The CDR3 has 16 amino acids. Looked up from germline, CDR1 is SEHNR and CDR2 is FQNEAQ (reference sequence). The CDR3 loop reads CASSLSAGVYRGGYTF. Full variable domain (remainder filled in from reference TRBV7-9 and TRBJ1-2): DTGVSQNPRHKITKRGQNVTFRCDPISEHNRLYWYRQTLGQGPEFLTYFQNEAQLEKSRLLSDRFSAERPKGSFSTLEIQRTEQGDSAMYLCASSLSAGVYRGGYTFGSGTRLTVV.

The gene calls are TRBV19 and TRBJ1-2; absent DNA, TCRdb's TRBD1 call cannot be checked. Germline CDR1 reads LNHDA; CDR2 reads SQIVND (reference sequence). The CDR3 sequence is 14 residues long. The chain's CDR3 is CASGDRGSYFGYTF. The full variable domain, in which reference TRBV19 and TRBJ1-2 provide the parts outside the CDR3, is DGGITQSPKYLFRKEGQNVTLSCEQNLNHDAMYWYRQDPGQGLRLIYYSQIVNDFQKGDIAEGYSVSREKKESFPLTVTSAQKNPTAFYLCASGDRGSYFGYTFGSGTRLTVV.

The chain combines TRBV30 with TRBJ1-5. Germline CDR1 is GTSNPN and CDR2 is SVGIG (reference sequence). The CDR3 covers 14 residues. This chain's CDR3 is CAWSRGQENQPQHF.

The CDR3 here is CALDLSTGELFF. The gene calls are TRBV30 and TRBJ2-2. The germline CDR1 and CDR2 sequences are GTSNPN and SVGIG (reference sequence). CDR3 size: 12 residues. Looking up the rest from reference TRBV30 and TRBJ2-2 gives the full variable domain: SQTIHQWPATLVQPVGSPLSLECTVEGTSNPNLYWYRQAAGRGLQLLFYSVGIGQISSEVPQNLSASRPQDRQFILSSKKLLLSDSGFYLCALDLSTGELFFGEGSRLTVL.